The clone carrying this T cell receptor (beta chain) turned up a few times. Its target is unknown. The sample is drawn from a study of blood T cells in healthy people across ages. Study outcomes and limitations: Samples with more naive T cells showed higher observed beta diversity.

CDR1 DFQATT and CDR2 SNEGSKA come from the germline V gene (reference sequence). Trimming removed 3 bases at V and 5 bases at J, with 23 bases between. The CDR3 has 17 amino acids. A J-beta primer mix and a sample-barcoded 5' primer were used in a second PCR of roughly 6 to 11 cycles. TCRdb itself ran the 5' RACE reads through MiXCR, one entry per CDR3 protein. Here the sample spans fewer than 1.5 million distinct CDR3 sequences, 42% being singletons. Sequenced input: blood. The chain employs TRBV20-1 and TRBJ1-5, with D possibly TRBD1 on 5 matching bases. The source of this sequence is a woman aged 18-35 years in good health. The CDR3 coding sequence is TGCAGTGCTAGTCGGCAGGGTGGCACCATTACGCATCAGCCCCAGCATTTT. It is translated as CSASRQGGTITHQPQHF.